What follows are 4 T cell receptor beta chains derived from one specimen sequenced in a study of blood T cell repertoires in COVID-19. Some clones are missing from TCRdb's copy, which holds only in-frame ones; the method was immunoSEQ multiplex PCR. The repertoire includes fewer than 300,000 clones, around 90% of them detected once, and 0.95% to 1.3% sits in the top ten. Input material: PBMCs or T cells enriched from blood (not recorded which). These TCRs come from a woman in her twenties or thirties who had recovered from COVID-19.

The CDR3: CASSLGQGANQPQHF. CDR3 DNA: TGTGCCAGCAGCTTAGGACAGGGGGCGAATCAGCCCCAGCATTTT. The chain couples TRBV11-2 to TRBJ1-5, with 10 bases lining up with TRBD1. CDR1 is SGHAT, CDR2 FQNNGV, per germline. J lost 4 bases, V lost 1 base, and 1 base had no gene match. This CDR3 has 15 residues. Full variable domain (missing parts from reference TRBV11-2 and TRBJ1-5): EAGVAQSPRYKIIEKRQSVAFWCNPISGHATLYWYQQILGQGPKLLIQFQNNGVVDDSQLPKDRFSAERLKGVDSTLKIQPAKLEDSAVYLCASSLGQGANQPQHFGDGTRLSIL.

The rearrangement joins TRBV18 to TRBJ1-1; D unresolved. V was shortened by 5 bases and J by 1 base, with 20 bases between the two germline ends. The CDR3 is 17 residues long. The V gene's germline CDR1 is KGHSH and CDR2 LQKENI. CDR3 protein: CASSALSPRGGNTEAFF. In DNA form, the CDR3 reads TGTGCCAGCTCAGCTTTGTCCCCTCGTGGCGGGAACACTGAAGCTTTCTTT. Full variable domain (rest looked up from reference TRBV18 and TRBJ1-1): NAGVMQNPRHLVRRRGQEARLRCSPMKGHSHVYWYRQLPEEGLKFMVYLQKENIIDESGMPKERFSAEFPKEGPSILRIQQVVRGDSAAYFCASSALSPRGGNTEAFFGQGTRLTVV.

The V call is TRBV28, the J call TRBJ2-3, with D possibly being TRBD1 (10 bases). Germline CDR1 is MDHEN and CDR2 is SYDVKM. The CDR3 length is 20 residues. Trimming removed 3 bases from V and 5 bases from J, with 30 bases in between. CDR3 sequence: CASSFPGTGARAGGKDTQYF. The DNA of the CDR3 is TGTGCCAGCAGTTTCCCCGGGACAGGGGCGAGAGCGGGAGGAAAAGATACGCAGTATTTT. The variable domain in full, completed from reference TRBV28 and TRBJ2-3, reads DVKVTQSSRYLVKRTGEKVFLECVQDMDHENMFWYRQDPGLGLRLIYFSYDVKMKEKGDIPEGYSVSREKKERFSLILESASTNQTSMYLCASSFPGTGARAGGKDTQYFGPGTRLTVL.

The V and J genes are TRBV29-1 and TRBJ2-1; 7 bases line up with TRBD2. The CDR3 loop spans 14 amino acids. Germline trimming cut 6 bases from V and 7 bases from J; bases unmatched to any gene: 12. Germline V gene data show CDR1 as SQVTM and CDR2 as ANQGSEA. As DNA, the CDR3 is TGCAGCGTCCTGGGGGGGACCTACTCAAATGAGCAGTTCTTC. It encodes CSVLGGTYSNEQFF.